This note documents a single T cell receptor (beta chain) sequence. Its antigen is still unknown. These data originate in a study of shared clonotypes between healthy human individuals. Study information: The plates for each donor numbered three CD4 naive, three CD4 memory, two CD8 naive and one CD8 memory.

Splitting the CD4+ cells yielded a CD45RA+ naive subset and a CD45RA-negative memory subset. CDR1 and CDR2 from the germline V gene are SEHNR and FQNEAQ (reference sequence). V was shortened by 8 bases and J by 10 bases, with 20 bases between the two germline ends. CDR3 length: 13 residues. Findings and caveats of the study: Shared across a few donors were approximately 5% of the naive CD4 clonotypes.

Produced via immunoSEQ multiplex PCR; TCRdb's table is partial and in-frame only. The sample lists some 1,100,000 clones, about 80% occurring once. Sequenced material: memory CD4+ T cells from PBMCs. Stated subset: CD45RA-negative fraction. V is TRBV7-9 and J is TRBJ1-1; D gene ambiguous. This receptor was obtained from a man aged 18 to 29 in good health. Some clones in this sample may be carry-over from other donors' samples. Written as DNA, the CDR3 is TGTGCCAGCGGACGGGAGTTCCGTGGGTTAGCTTTCTTT. This gives the protein CASGREFRGLAFF. Full variable domain (rest looked up from reference TRBV7-9 and TRBJ1-1): DTGVSQNPRHKITKRGQNVTFRCDPISEHNRLYWYRQTLGQGPEFLTYFQNEAQLEKSRLLSDRFSAERPKGSFSTLEIQRTEQGDSAMYLCASGREFRGLAFFGQGTRLTVV.